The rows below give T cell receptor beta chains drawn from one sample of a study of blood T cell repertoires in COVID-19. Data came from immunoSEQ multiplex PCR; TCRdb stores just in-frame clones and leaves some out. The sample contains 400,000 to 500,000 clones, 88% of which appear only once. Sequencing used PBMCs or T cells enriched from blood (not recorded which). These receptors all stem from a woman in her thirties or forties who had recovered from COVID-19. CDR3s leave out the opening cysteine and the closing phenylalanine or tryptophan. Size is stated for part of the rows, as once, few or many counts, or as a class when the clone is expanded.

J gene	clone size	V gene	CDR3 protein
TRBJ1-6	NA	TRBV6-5	ASSRDRPNNSPLH
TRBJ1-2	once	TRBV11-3	ASSPDRALNYGYT
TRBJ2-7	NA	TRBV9	ASSVGTSGTYEQY
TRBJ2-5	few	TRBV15	ATGVPERETQY
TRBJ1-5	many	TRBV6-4	ASSDGDSNQPQH
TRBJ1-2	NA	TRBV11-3	ASSLYRNYGYT
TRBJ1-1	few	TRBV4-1	ASAVQGNTEAF
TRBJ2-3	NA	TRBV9	ASSVGQGADTQY
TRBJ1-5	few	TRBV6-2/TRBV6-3	ASSVRVGDQPQH
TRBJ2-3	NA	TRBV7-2	ASSPPRLAGGGDTQY
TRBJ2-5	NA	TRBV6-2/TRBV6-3	ASSRTSGSGQETQY
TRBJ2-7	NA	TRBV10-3	ATLEGAQSSYEQY
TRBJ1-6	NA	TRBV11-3	ASSLGGRQFLRAPLH
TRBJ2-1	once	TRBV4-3	ASSRERATYNEQF
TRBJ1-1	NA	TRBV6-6	ASRRDSNTEAF
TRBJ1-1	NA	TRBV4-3	ASSPRDRDYFSEAF
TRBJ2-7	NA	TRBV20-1	SASVGLAGVYEQY
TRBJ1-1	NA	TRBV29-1	SVTTGQVGWGTEAF
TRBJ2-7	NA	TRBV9	ASSTHPSAAYDQY
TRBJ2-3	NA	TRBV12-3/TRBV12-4	ASSYGGDTQY
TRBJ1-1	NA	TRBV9	ASSVGGAEAF
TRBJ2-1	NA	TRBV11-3	ASSLRDRVDNEQF
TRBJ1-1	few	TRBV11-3	ASSLARQGSEAF
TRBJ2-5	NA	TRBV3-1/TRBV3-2	ASSQGKLAGDLETQY
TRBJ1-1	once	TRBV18	ASSRGDTEAF
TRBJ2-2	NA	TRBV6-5	ASSPDRAGELF
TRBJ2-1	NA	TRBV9	ASSGRTSGSSYNEQF
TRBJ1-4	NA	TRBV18	ASSPRTSPNEKLF
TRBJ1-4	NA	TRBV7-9	ASSLGQTTNEKLF
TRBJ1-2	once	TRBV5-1	ASSLETGGGYT
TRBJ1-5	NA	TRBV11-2	ASSSSNSNQPQH
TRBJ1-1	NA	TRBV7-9	ASSPQITGGAGNTEAF
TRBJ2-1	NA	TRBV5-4	ASSLGGSSYNEQF
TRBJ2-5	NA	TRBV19	ASSTTEGVQETQY
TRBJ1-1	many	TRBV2	ASSGRQTYTEAF
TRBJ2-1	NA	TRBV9	ASSVGDFYNEQF
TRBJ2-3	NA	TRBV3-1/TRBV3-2	ASSQPIAGGATDTQY
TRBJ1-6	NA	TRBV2	ASSDGDRRNSPLH
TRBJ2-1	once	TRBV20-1	SVGRFNEQF
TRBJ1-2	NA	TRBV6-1	ASSEEIQGAPNYGYT
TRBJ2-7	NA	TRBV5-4	ASSLGQGFYEQY
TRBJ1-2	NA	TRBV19	ASSTGIFYGYT
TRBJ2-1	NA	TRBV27	ASRLSGGGEQF
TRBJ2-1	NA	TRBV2	ASRDMGLAGVEQF
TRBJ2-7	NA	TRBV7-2	ASSWTSGRGSYEQY
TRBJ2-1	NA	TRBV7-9	ASSKRGAGTSVRYNEQF
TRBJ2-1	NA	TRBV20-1	SAQPGSEF
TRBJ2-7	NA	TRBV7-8	ASSLRTGQEFYEQY
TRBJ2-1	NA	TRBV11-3	ASSSRTSGGYNEQF
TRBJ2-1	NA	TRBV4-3	ASSPRGASGRIEQF
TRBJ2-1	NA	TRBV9	ASSVGTSGYNEQF
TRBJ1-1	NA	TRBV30	AWSATGSTDTEAF
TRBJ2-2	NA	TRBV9	ASTQREVPNTGELF
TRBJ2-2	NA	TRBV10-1	ASSATANTGELF
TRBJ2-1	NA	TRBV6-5	ASSYAPGLAGGEQF
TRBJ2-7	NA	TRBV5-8	ASRFQGIGEQY
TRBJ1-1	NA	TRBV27	ASSLYGGASGTEAF
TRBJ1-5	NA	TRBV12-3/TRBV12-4	ASRGDGNQPQH
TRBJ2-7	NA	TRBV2	ASSRDRVHEQY